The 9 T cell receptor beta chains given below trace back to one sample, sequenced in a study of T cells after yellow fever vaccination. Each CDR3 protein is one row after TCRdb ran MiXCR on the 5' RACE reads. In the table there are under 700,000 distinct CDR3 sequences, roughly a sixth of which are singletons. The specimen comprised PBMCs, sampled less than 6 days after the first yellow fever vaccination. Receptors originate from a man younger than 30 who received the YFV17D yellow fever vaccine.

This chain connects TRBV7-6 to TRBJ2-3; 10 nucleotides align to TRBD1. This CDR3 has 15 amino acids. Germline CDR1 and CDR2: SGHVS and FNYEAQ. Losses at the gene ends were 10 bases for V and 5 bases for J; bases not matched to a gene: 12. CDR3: CATLIPGQGEDTQYF. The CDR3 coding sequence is TGTGCCACCCTGATCCCCGGACAGGGGGAAGATACGCAGTATTTT.

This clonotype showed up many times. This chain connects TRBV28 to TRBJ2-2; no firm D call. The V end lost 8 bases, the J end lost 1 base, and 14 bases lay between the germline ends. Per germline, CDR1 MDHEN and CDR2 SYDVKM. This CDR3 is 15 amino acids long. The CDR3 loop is CASARIRVNTGELFF. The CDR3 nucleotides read TGTGCCAGCGCCAGGATCCGGGTGAACACCGGGGAGCTGTTTTTT.

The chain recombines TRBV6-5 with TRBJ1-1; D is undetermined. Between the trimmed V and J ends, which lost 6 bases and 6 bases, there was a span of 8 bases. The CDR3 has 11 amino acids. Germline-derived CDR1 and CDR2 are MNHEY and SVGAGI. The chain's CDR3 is CASRKDAEAFF. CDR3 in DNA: TGTGCCAGCAGGAAAGACGCTGAAGCTTTCTTT.

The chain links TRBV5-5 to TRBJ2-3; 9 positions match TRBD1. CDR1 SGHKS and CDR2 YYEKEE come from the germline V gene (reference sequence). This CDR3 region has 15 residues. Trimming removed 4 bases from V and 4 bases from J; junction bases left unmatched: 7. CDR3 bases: TGTGCCAGCAGCACCAGGGACAGGGAAGCAGATACGCAGTATTTT. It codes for CASSTRDREADTQYF. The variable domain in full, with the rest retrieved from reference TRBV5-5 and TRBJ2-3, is DAGVTQSPTHLIKTRGQQVTLRCSPISGHKSVSWYQQVLGQGPQFIFQYYEKEERGRGNFPDRFSARQFPNYSSELNVNALLLGDSALYLCASSTRDREADTQYFGPGTRLTVL.

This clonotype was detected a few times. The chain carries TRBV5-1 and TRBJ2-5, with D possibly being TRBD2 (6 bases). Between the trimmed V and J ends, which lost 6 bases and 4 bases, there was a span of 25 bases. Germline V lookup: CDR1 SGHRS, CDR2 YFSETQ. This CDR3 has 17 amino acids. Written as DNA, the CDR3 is TGCGCCAGCACCCCTGGGGACTTCTGGGGACTCGGAGAGACCCAGTACTTC. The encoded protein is CASTPGDFWGLGETQYF.

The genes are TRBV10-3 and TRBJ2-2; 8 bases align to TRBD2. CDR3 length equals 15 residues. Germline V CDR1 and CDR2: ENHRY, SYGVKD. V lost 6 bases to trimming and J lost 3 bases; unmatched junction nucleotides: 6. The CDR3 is CAIRTGGGYTGELFF. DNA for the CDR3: TGTGCCATCAGGACGGGCGGGGGGTACACCGGGGAGCTGTTTTTT.

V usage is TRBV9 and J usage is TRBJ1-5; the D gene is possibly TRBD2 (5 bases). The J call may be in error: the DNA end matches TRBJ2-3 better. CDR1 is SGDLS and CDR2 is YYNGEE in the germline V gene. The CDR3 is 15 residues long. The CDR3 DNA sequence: TGTGCCAGCAGCCGGACGGCGGGTGTTGGTCAGCCCCAGTATTTT. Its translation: CASSRTAGVGQPQYF.

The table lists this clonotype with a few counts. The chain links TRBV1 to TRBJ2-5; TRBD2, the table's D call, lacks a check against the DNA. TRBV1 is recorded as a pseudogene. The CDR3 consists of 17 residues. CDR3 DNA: TGCACCAGCAGCCAAGATCGAGGTCTAGCGGGGGGGGAGACCCAGTACTTC. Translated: CTSSQDRGLAGGETQYF.

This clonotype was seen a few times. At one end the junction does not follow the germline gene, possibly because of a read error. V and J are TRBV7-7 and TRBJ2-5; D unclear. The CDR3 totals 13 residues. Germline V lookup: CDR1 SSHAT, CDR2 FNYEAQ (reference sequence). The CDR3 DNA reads TGTGCTAGCAGTACGGGCCTCCAAGAGACCCAGTACTTC. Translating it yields CASSTGLQETQYF.